The following is a T cell receptor beta chain sequence with its context. Its target is unknown. These data originate in a study of STAT5B mutations in CD4+ large granular lymphocyte leukemia. Broader study findings: Patient CD4-sorted repertoires looked more clonal than healthy CD4+ repertoires, even without putative leukemic clones.

The CDR3 spans 14 residues. Germline V gene sequence: CDR1 ENHRY, CDR2 SYGVKD. Trimming removed 0 bases from V and 3 bases from J, with 8 bases in between. This was a survey-level run. Authors' processing steps: Productive clonotypes were detectable down to 2.59 x 10-5 frequency. Repertoires were generated with immunoSEQ multiplex PCR, while TCRdb's copy carries only in-frame clones and drops some. The V and J calls and clone size were taken over from that table, and D and trimming were inferred from the DNA. Of about 36,000 clones listed, more than 75% are singletons. Controls came from buffy coats of healthy blood donors.

The sequence came from a human donor in good health. V usage is TRBV10-3 and J usage is TRBJ1-1; D gene ambiguous. Sample: CD4+ T cells from blood buffy coats. The CDR3 spells CAISESTEYTEAFF. The CDR3 coding sequence is TGTGCCATCAGTGAGTCGACGGAATACACTGAAGCTTTCTTT.